The clone carrying this TCR beta chain occurred a few times. What it binds is unknown. The CDR3 sequence is 14 residues long. V was pared by 0 bases and J by 2 bases, with 8 bases between. Germline V CDR1 and CDR2: LGHDT, YNNKEL (reference sequence). MiXCR, applied by TCRdb to the 5' RACE reads, yields one record per CDR3 protein. The sample holds 80,000 to 100,000 distinct CDR3 sequences, under 6.5% seen once. The sample is drawn from a study of T cells after yellow fever vaccination. Overall study context: With SMART-Seq v4 Ultra Low Input, the fractions containing low cell numbers were prepared.

Study results and limitations: Clonotype sharing between CD4 and CD8 compartments was small.

The source of this sequence is a young man who received the YFV17D yellow fever vaccine. The sample consisted of CD8+ T cells sorted from PBMCs, taken 10 days after the yellow fever booster vaccination. The chain uses TRBV3-1 and TRBJ2-7, with D possibly TRBD1 on 5 matching bases. The CDR3 bases are TGTGCCAGCAGCCAAGACAACAGGCCCTACGAGCAGTACTTC. Translating it yields CASSQDNRPYEQYF.